This is a list of T cell receptor beta chains from one sample in a study of blood T cell repertoires in COVID-19. Profiling relied on immunoSEQ multiplex PCR, and the TCRdb table lists in-frame clones only, not all of them. Of under 40,000 clones in the sample, approximately 91% are singletons; the top ten hold around 36%. Sequenced sample: peripheral blood. The receptors come from a man between 65 and 79 years old with active COVID-19. CDR3s leave out the opening cysteine and the closing phenylalanine or tryptophan. D genes are given only for firm matches.

j_gene: TRBJ2-4; v_gene: TRBV28; d_gene: TRBD1; CDR3aa: ASSFGVGQGSVAKNIQY
j_gene: TRBJ2-2; v_gene: TRBV7-7; d_gene: -; CDR3aa: ASSLRGGQGSGELF
j_gene: TRBJ2-7; v_gene: TRBV3-1/TRBV3-2; d_gene: -; CDR3aa: ASSQRSTSSYEQY
j_gene: TRBJ2-3; v_gene: TRBV10-2; d_gene: -; CDR3aa: ASSVLSRADTQY
j_gene: TRBJ2-5; v_gene: TRBV3-1/TRBV3-2; d_gene: TRBD2; CDR3aa: ASSLFAGVQETQY
j_gene: TRBJ2-2; v_gene: TRBV5-1; d_gene: -; CDR3aa: ASSLDPNTGELF
j_gene: TRBJ2-2; v_gene: TRBV19; d_gene: TRBD2; CDR3aa: ASSLLAGGPRSAGELF
j_gene: TRBJ2-2; v_gene: TRBV7-3; d_gene: TRBD1; CDR3aa: ASSLTGFSGELF
j_gene: TRBJ1-3; v_gene: TRBV11-2; d_gene: TRBD1; CDR3aa: ASTTRTGFVSGNTIY
j_gene: TRBJ1-1; v_gene: TRBV7-8; d_gene: TRBD1; CDR3aa: ASSVLQGAGTEAF
j_gene: TRBJ1-5; v_gene: TRBV11-3; d_gene: -; CDR3aa: ASSLGQESNQPQH
j_gene: TRBJ1-5; v_gene: TRBV5-1; d_gene: TRBD1; CDR3aa: ASSLGQGKEPQH
j_gene: TRBJ1-2; v_gene: TRBV19; d_gene: TRBD1; CDR3aa: ASRGGGLGYT
j_gene: TRBJ1-5; v_gene: TRBV6-2/TRBV6-3; d_gene: TRBD1; CDR3aa: ASSQPTGTGGNQPQH
j_gene: TRBJ2-2; v_gene: TRBV29-1; d_gene: TRBD1; CDR3aa: SGRDSGELF
j_gene: TRBJ1-2; v_gene: TRBV2; d_gene: -; CDR3aa: ASSDRLSYGYT
j_gene: TRBJ2-3; v_gene: TRBV6-5; d_gene: -; CDR3aa: ASRNTILGSDTQY
j_gene: TRBJ1-1; v_gene: TRBV18; d_gene: -; CDR3aa: ASSPSGNTEAF
j_gene: TRBJ2-7; v_gene: TRBV12-3/TRBV12-4; d_gene: TRBD1; CDR3aa: ASSADRGYEQY
j_gene: TRBJ2-3; v_gene: TRBV6-2/TRBV6-3; d_gene: -; CDR3aa: ASSFVRVGTDTQY